One sample yielded the 18 T cell receptor beta chains listed below, sequenced in a study of blood T cells in healthy people across ages. Sample-barcoded 5' priming and a J-beta primer mix drove a second PCR of roughly 6 to 12 cycles. MiXCR was run by TCRdb on the 5' RACE reads, yielding one entry per CDR3 protein. The sample holds over 600,000 distinct CDR3 sequences, 35% to 60% seen once. The material sequenced was blood. These receptor sequences come from an older man in good health.

This clonotype showed up just once. V gene TRBV5-4 combines with J gene TRBJ2-2; no reliable D call. The CDR3 spans 13 residues. The V end lost 3 bases, the J end lost 6 bases, and 9 bases lay between the germline ends. Germline assignment: CDR1 SGHNT and CDR2 YYREEE (reference sequence). The CDR3 loop reads CASSSINPGELFF. CDR3 nucleotide sequence: TGTGCCAGCAGCTCAATTAATCCCGGGGAGCTGTTTTTT.

For the CDR3, the DNA is TGTGCCAGCAGTTTCTTGGTTAGCACAGATACGCAGTATTTT. Protein product: CASSFLVSTDTQYF. The chain carries TRBV28 and TRBJ2-3; D gene ambiguous. The V and J ends lost 3 bases and 0 bases respectively, with 7 bases between them. Germline V gene sequence: CDR1 MDHEN, CDR2 SYDVKM. CDR3 length: 14 residues.

The chain recombines TRBV9 with TRBJ2-3, with D uncertain. Germline V lookup: CDR1 SGDLS, CDR2 YYNGEE. The CDR3 contains 14 residues. V shed 1 base and J shed 3 bases, with 9 bases lying between them. The CDR3 coding sequence is TGTGCCAGCAGCGTACGGCAGAGTACAGATACGCAGTATTTT. This encodes CASSVRQSTDTQYF.

This clonotype has only one observation. This chain connects TRBV21-1 to TRBJ1-1; the table's D gene call, TRBD1, was not cross checked with the DNA. TRBV21-1 is an annotated pseudogene. The CDR3 extends over 17 amino acids. This CDR3 is CASSYRSGQGADTEAFF. As DNA, the CDR3 is TGTGCCAGCAGCTACCGATCGGGACAGGGGGCCGACACTGAAGCTTTCTTT.

This chain connects TRBV29-1 to TRBJ2-3, with a tentative D call TRBD2 (6 bases). This CDR3 comprises 11 residues. V gave up 6 bases and J gave up 4 bases, with 8 bases separating them. Germline lookup yields CDR1 SQVTM and CDR2 ANQGSEA. In DNA, the CDR3 is TGCAGCGTCTCTAGCGCAGATACGCAGTATTTT. This translates into CSVSSADTQYF.

A word on this clonotype: One junction end does not reproduce the germline sequence, and a read error may be involved. J is TRBJ2-5 and V is TRBV6-5; no reliable D call. The tail of the sequence fits TRBJ2-7 better, so the J call may be wrong. CDR3 size: 13 residues. Germline V gene data show CDR1 as MNHEY and CDR2 as SVGAGI. The CDR3, as DNA: TGTGCCAGCAGTGACTCGACGGTTAGCGAGCAGTACTTC. Protein product: CASSDSTVSEQYF.

J is TRBJ2-1 and V is TRBV12-3 or TRBV12-4, with D possibly being TRBD1 or TRBD2 (5 bases each). CDR3 length equals 14 residues. Trimming left V 6 bases short and J 8 bases short, with 17 bases between. Here the CDR3 reads CASSTPGGGDEQFF. CDR3 nucleotide sequence: TGTGCCAGCAGCACCCCTGGGGGTGGGGATGAGCAGTTCTTC.

Details on this clonotype: Germline is not matched at one junction end, which may reflect a read error. J is TRBJ2-3 and V is TRBV7-9; D is uncertain. The germline CDR1 and CDR2 sequences are SEHNR and FQNEAQ (reference sequence). This CDR3 is 11 amino acids long. The CDR3 here is CTSSYPDTQYF. The CDR3 DNA sequence: TGTACCAGCAGCTATCCAGATACGCAGTATTTT.

The chain uses TRBV5-1 and TRBJ2-4; 8 bases are shared with TRBD1. Judging by the DNA end, TRBJ2-5 fits better; the J call may be wrong. Looked up from germline, CDR1 is SGHRS and CDR2 is YFSETQ. CDR3 length: 14 residues. The CDR3 nucleotides read TGCGCCAGCAGCCGGACAGGGCGATTGGAGACCCAGTACTTC. Amino acid sequence: CASSRTGRLETQYF.

The chain employs TRBV29-1 and TRBJ2-5; D remains ambiguous. Germline V gives CDR1 SQVTM, CDR2 ANQGSEA. The CDR3 covers 12 residues. The germline V and J ends were trimmed by 4 bases and 7 bases, with 13 bases remaining between them. This chain's CDR3 is CSVGDDGGTQYF. The CDR3 nucleotides are TGCAGCGTTGGTGATGACGGTGGGACCCAGTACTTC.

The chain joins TRBV7-2 to TRBJ2-1, with 12 bases that match TRBD2. The CDR3 is 18 amino acids. Germline CDR1 reads SGHTA; CDR2 reads FQGNSA. Losses at the gene ends were 2 bases for V and 9 bases for J; bases not matched to a gene: 14. The CDR3 DNA follows: TGTGCCAGCAGCTTAACAGCGACTAGCGGGAGTCGTCCTACTGAGCAGTTCTTC. It codes for CASSLTATSGSRPTEQFF.

The chain combines TRBV29-1 with TRBJ1-5; D might be TRBD1 (5 bases). Per germline, CDR1 SQVTM and CDR2 ANQGSEA. The CDR3 covers 14 residues. V shed 7 bases and J shed 2 bases, with 15 bases lying between them. CDR3 bases: TGCAGCGCCCTCGTCGGGGGTGGCAATCAGCCCCAGCATTTT. It is translated as CSALVGGGNQPQHF.

This clonotype has more than one count but fewer than ten. The rearrangement links TRBV12-3 or TRBV12-4 to TRBJ1-2; no clear D. The CDR3 covers 12 residues. The V end lost 3 bases, the J end lost 4 bases, and 6 bases lay between the germline ends. CDR3 nucleotide sequence: TGTGCCAGCAGTTTCACGGCCTATGGCTACACCTTC. Residues: CASSFTAYGYTF.

This clonotype was found many times. The chain couples TRBV28 to TRBJ2-7; no reliable D call. Looked up from germline, CDR1 is MDHEN and CDR2 is SYDVKM. This CDR3 contains 13 residues. The germline V and J ends were trimmed by 3 bases and 4 bases, with 10 bases remaining between them. CDR3 sequence reads: CASSFGPQYEQYF. CDR3 in DNA: TGTGCCAGCAGTTTTGGTCCGCAGTACGAGCAGTACTTC. Based on the CDR3 plus reference TRBV28 and TRBJ2-7, the full variable domain is DVKVTQSSRYLVKRTGEKVFLECVQDMDHENMFWYRQDPGLGLRLIYFSYDVKMKEKGDIPEGYSVSREKKERFSLILESASTNQTSMYLCASSFGPQYEQYFGPGTRLTVT.

The rearrangement uses TRBV29-1 and TRBJ2-4; D may be TRBD1 (6 bases). TRBJ2-5 matches the DNA end more closely, so the J call is doubtful. CDR3 length: 16 residues. From germline, CDR1 is SQVTM and CDR2 ANQGSEA. The CDR3 DNA is TGCAGCGTTGTCACTGCGGACAGATCAGACCAAGAGACCCAGTACTTC. This sequence encodes CSVVTADRSDQETQYF.

This clonotype was observed a handful of times. J is TRBJ2-6 and V is TRBV9; D is ambiguous. CDR3 size: 19 residues. V was pared by 0 bases and J by 0 bases, with 16 bases between. Looked up from germline, CDR1 is SGDLS and CDR2 is YYNGEE. CDR3 DNA: TGTGCCAGCAGCGTAGGAATCCGACGGTCGAGCTCTGGGGCCAACGTCCTGACTTTC. The encoded protein is CASSVGIRRSSSGANVLTF.

This chain joins TRBV20-1 and TRBJ2-5, with TRBD2 matching 7 bases. CDR1 is DFQATT, CDR2 SNEGSKA, per germline (reference sequence). CDR3 size: 14 residues. DNA of the CDR3: TGCAGCGCCCTGGGGGGGGGAGGCCAAGAGACCCAGTACTTC. This codes for CSALGGGGQETQYF.

Concerning this clonotype: Being one base from a much bigger clone, this may be a read error. The J gene is TRBJ2-7, the V gene TRBV2; D not resolved. The ends were cut back, 8 bases at V and 3 bases at J, with 14 bases in the middle. The length of the CDR3 is 13 residues. Looked up from germline, CDR1 is SNHLY and CDR2 is FYNNEI. CDR3 in amino acids: CASVIPEVYEQYF. CDR3 nucleotide sequence: TGTGCCAGCGTAATACCAGAAGTCTACGAGCAGTACTTC.